The 22 T cell receptor beta chains presented below share a single source sample, sequenced in a study of shared clonotypes between healthy human individuals. Here immunoSEQ multiplex PCR was the method, and the copy in TCRdb shows in-frame clones only, minus some. The sample holds hundreds of thousands of clones, around 96% seen once. The sequenced sample consisted of naive CD4+ T cells sorted from blood. The subset denotes: CD45RA+ positively selected. All receptors derive from a woman aged 25 to 45 in good health.

In DNA form, the CDR3 reads TGCGCCAGCAGTTCAGTCTACACCGGGGAGCTGTTTTTT. Translating it yields CASSSVYTGELFF. This chain connects TRBV5-1 to TRBJ2-2; unclear D gene. This CDR3 region has 13 residues. V was trimmed by 5 bases and J by 3 bases, leaving 8 bases between them. From germline, CDR1 is SGHRS and CDR2 YFSETQ.

The chain joins TRBV2 to TRBJ1-1; D perhaps matches TRBD1 (6 bases). CDR1 SNHLY and CDR2 FYNNEI come from the germline V gene. There are 13 residues in the CDR3. Trimming cost V 9 bases and J 0 bases, with 11 bases left between them. CDR3 DNA: TGTGCCAGTAAACAGGGAGTGAACACTGAAGCTTTCTTT. This encodes CASKQGVNTEAFF.

This chain links TRBV6-5 with TRBJ1-1; D possibly corresponds to TRBD1 (6 bases). Germline CDR1 and CDR2: MNHEY and SVGAGI. This CDR3 is built from 11 residues. V was shortened by 6 bases and J by 7 bases, with 9 bases between the two germline ends. The CDR3 sequence: CASSRGGEAFF. The CDR3 DNA follows: TGTGCCAGCAGCAGGGGTGGTGAAGCTTTCTTT.

The sample holds one count of this clone. V and J are TRBV13 and TRBJ1-2; no clear D gene. The CDR3 covers 16 residues. V was cut by 5 bases and J by 2 bases, with 18 bases left in between. From germline, CDR1 is PRHDT and CDR2 FYEKMQ (reference sequence). CDR3 region: CASSPQTQRRNYGYTF. In DNA, the CDR3 is TGTGCCAGCAGCCCCCAGACTCAACGACGAAACTATGGCTACACCTTC.

This sequence joins TRBV6-5 and TRBJ2-5, with a weak D call TRBD2 (7 bases). Germline CDR1 MNHEY, CDR2 SVGAGI. The CDR3 has 15 residues. Trimming removed 0 bases from V and 4 bases from J, with 12 bases in between. This CDR3 reads CASSYSTGGRETQYF. The CDR3 DNA sequence: TGTGCCAGCAGTTACTCTACCGGGGGGCGAGAGACCCAGTACTTC.

The V and J genes are TRBV19 and TRBJ1-2; 11 bases map to TRBD1. J lost 4 bases, V lost 6 bases, and 4 bases had no gene match. Germline lookup yields CDR1 LNHDA and CDR2 SQIVND (reference sequence). The CDR3 has 14 amino acids. The CDR3 is CASRRTGGGYGYTF. The CDR3 nucleotides read TGTGCCAGTAGACGGACAGGGGGCGGCTATGGCTACACCTTC.

This clone was seen once. The sample contains more than one DNA sequence encoding this CDR3. The chain recombines TRBV5-1 with TRBJ1-1, with 7 bases fitting TRBD1. The CDR3 is 14 amino acids. V was clipped by 2 bases and J by 1 base; unmatched bases: 2. Germline assignment: CDR1 SGHRS and CDR2 YFSETQ. The CDR3 loop reads CASSLQGSNTEAFF. The CDR3 coding sequence is TGCGCCAGCAGCTTACAGGGGTCGAACACTGAAGCTTTCTTT.

This chain joins TRBV7-2 and TRBJ2-7; possible D gene TRBD1, 6 bases. The CDR3 is 13 residues long. Trimming shortened V by 1 base and J by 6 bases, and 10 bases separated the two germline ends. Germline CDR1 reads SGHTA; CDR2 reads FQGNSA. This CDR3 is CASSLEQGLEQYF. CDR3 nucleotides: TGTGCCAGCAGCTTAGAACAGGGCCTCGAGCAGTACTTC.

This rearrangement joins TRBV28 to TRBJ1-3, with D possibly matching TRBD1 (6 bases). Trimming cost V 3 bases and J 0 bases, with 9 bases left between them. The CDR3 spans 15 residues. Per the germline V gene, CDR1 is MDHEN and CDR2 is SYDVKM. The DNA for the CDR3 is TGTGCCAGCAGTTTTGACAGGAGCTCTGGAAACACCATATATTTT. Protein product: CASSFDRSSGNTIYF.

The rearrangement uses TRBV4-1 and TRBJ2-7; 11 bases align to TRBD2. Looked up from germline, CDR1 is MGHRA and CDR2 is YSYEKL. This CDR3 contains 16 residues. Trimming removed 2 bases from V and 3 bases from J; junction bases left unmatched: 6. CDR3 DNA sequence: TGCGCCAGCAGCCAACCAGGGACTAGCGGTTACTACGAGCAGTACTTC. Its protein is CASSQPGTSGYYEQYF.

The chain is built from TRBV5-1 and TRBJ1-5, with D hard to call. This CDR3 spans 13 amino acids. Germline V gene sequence: CDR1 SGHRS, CDR2 YFSETQ. The germline V and J ends were trimmed by 4 bases and 0 bases, with 5 bases remaining between them. The CDR3: CASSPLSNQPQHF. The CDR3 coding sequence is TGCGCCAGCAGCCCCCTTAGCAATCAGCCCCAGCATTTT.

The V and J genes are TRBV28 and TRBJ1-4; 7 nucleotides line up with TRBD1. Germline V lookup: CDR1 MDHEN, CDR2 SYDVKM. The J segment lost 8 bases and the V segment lost 8 bases, leaving 8 bases of the junction unmatched. The CDR3 covers 13 residues. DNA of the CDR3: TGTGCCAGCTACCGGGACAGAAAAGAAAAACTGTTTTTT. It yields the protein CASYRDRKEKLFF.

V and J are TRBV25-1 and TRBJ2-5; tentatively, D is TRBD2 (5 bases). This CDR3 is 16 amino acids long. V was shortened by 2 bases and J by 3 bases, with 16 bases between the two germline ends. Germline V gene sequence: CDR1 MGHDK, CDR2 SYGVNS. CDR3: CASSEGLARSEETQYF. Here the CDR3 DNA reads TGTGCCAGCAGTGAAGGGTTAGCGAGAAGTGAAGAGACCCAGTACTTC.

This rearrangement joins TRBV19 to TRBJ2-6; D uncertain. This CDR3 region has 17 residues. Deletions cut 4 bases from V and 2 bases from J, with 15 bases between. Germline V CDR1 and CDR2: LNHDA, SQIVND (reference sequence). This chain's CDR3 is CASSNLRATPGANVLTF. The CDR3 DNA follows: TGTGCCAGTAGTAACCTGCGCGCGACGCCTGGGGCCAACGTCCTGACTTTC. Looking up the rest from reference TRBV19 and TRBJ2-6 gives the full variable domain: DGGITQSPKYLFRKEGQNVTLSCEQNLNHDAMYWYRQDPGQGLRLIYYSQIVNDFQKGDIAEGYSVSREKKESFPLTVTSAQKNPTAFYLCASSNLRATPGANVLTFGAGSRLTVL.

The genes are TRBV6-5 and TRBJ2-7; D is unresolved. Trimming shortened V by 0 bases and J by 6 bases, and 15 bases separated the two germline ends. Germline V gene sequence: CDR1 MNHEY, CDR2 SVGAGI. There are 15 residues in the CDR3. The CDR3 DNA is TGTGCCAGCAGTTACTCGTTTCAATCTCGGTCCGAGCAGTACTTC. Protein: CASSYSFQSRSEQYF.

Only one count was recorded for this clone. The chain combines TRBV28 with TRBJ1-4, with 8 nucleotides matching TRBD1. Unmatched junction bases numbered 8, after V lost 4 bases and J lost 7 bases. CDR1 and CDR2 from the germline V gene are MDHEN and SYDVKM. This CDR3 contains 15 residues. The DNA of the CDR3 is TGTGCCAGCAGTTCAACGGGACAGGAGGGTGAAAAACTGTTTTTT. This encodes CASSSTGQEGEKLFF.

The J gene is TRBJ2-7, the V gene TRBV28; 9 bases line up with TRBD2. CDR1 is MDHEN and CDR2 is SYDVKM in the germline V gene. The CDR3 runs 12 residues. V lost 8 bases, J lost 6 bases, and 5 bases stayed unmatched. The CDR3 coding sequence is TGTGCCAGCTGTATAGCGGGAGTCGAGCAGTACTTC. It yields the protein CASCIAGVEQYF.

V is TRBV5-4 and J is TRBJ1-2, with D hard to call. The ends were cut back, 3 bases at V and 6 bases at J, with 6 bases in the middle. Germline V CDR1 and CDR2: SGHNT, YYREEE (reference sequence). The length of the CDR3 is 11 residues. The chain's CDR3 is CASSSPNGYTF. CDR3 nucleotide sequence: TGTGCCAGCAGCTCCCCCAATGGCTACACCTTC.

A few counts support this clone. The J gene is TRBJ1-2, the V gene TRBV5-1, with a possible D match to TRBD1 (6 bases). The V end was cut by 4 bases, the J end by 8 bases, with 15 bases between. Germline assignment: CDR1 SGHRS and CDR2 YFSETQ. This CDR3 is built from 13 residues. CDR3 coding DNA: TGCGCCAGCAGCACGGACGGGGGCCGGGGCTACACCTTC. Amino acids: CASSTDGGRGYTF.

The chain carries TRBV27 and TRBJ1-5, with D tentatively TRBD1 (6 bases). The CDR3 is 15 amino acids. Trimming removed 5 bases at V and 4 bases at J, with 15 bases between. Germline V CDR1 and CDR2: MNHEY, SMNVEV (reference sequence). CDR3 coding DNA: TGTGCCAGCAGTCCGCGGGGGGCTGCTAATCAGCCCCAGCATTTT. Protein: CASSPRGAANQPQHF.

A word on this clone: The same CDR3 can be traced to other DNA sequences in this sample. The genes are TRBV30 and TRBJ1-5, with 8 bases matching TRBD1. Trimming took 1 base from V and 4 from J; bases not matched to a gene: 0. This CDR3 has 13 residues. The germline V gene has CDR1 GTSNPN and CDR2 SVGIG (reference sequence). CDR3 sequence (DNA): TGTGCCTGGAGTGGGACAGGGAATCAGCCCCAGCATTTT. Encoded protein: CAWSGTGNQPQHF.

J is TRBJ2-1 and V is TRBV5-1; TRBD2 matches 10 bases. The CDR3 extends over 17 amino acids. Trimming removed 2 bases from V and 4 bases from J; junction bases left unmatched: 9. Germline V gives CDR1 SGHRS, CDR2 YFSETQ. CDR3 residues: CASSFRAGGPPYNEQFF. CDR3 nucleotide sequence: TGCGCCAGCAGCTTTAGAGCGGGAGGGCCTCCGTACAATGAGCAGTTCTTC.